This TCR beta chain stems from a study of glioma-infiltrating T cells after dendritic cell vaccination. Study at large: Treatment, given 2003 to 2012, was autologous tumor lysate-pulsed dendritic cell vaccination.

The data were produced by immunoSEQ multiplex PCR, yet TCRdb's version contains in-frame clones alone and is incomplete. The top ten clones hold less than 7.5% of a sample with 70,000 to 100,000 clones, around 83% of them seen once. Specified time point: after dendritic cell vaccination, including at tumor progression/relapse. The trim removed 2 bases at V and 5 bases at J, leaving 7 bases unmatched. The CDR3 consists of 15 residues. CDR1 is SNHLY and CDR2 is FYNNEI in the germline V gene. This clone was detected only once. This TCR came from a human donor with glioblastoma. The sample consisted of blood, taken after dendritic cell vaccination. The J gene is TRBJ2-3, the V gene TRBV2, with TRBD2 matching 7 bases. The CDR3 loop reads CASSESGGGRDTQYF. CDR3 bases: TGTGCCAGCAGTGAATCCGGCGGGGGAAGAGATACGCAGTATTTT.